This T cell receptor (beta chain) was documented in a study of blood T cell repertoires in COVID-19. Study in general: COVID-19 samples from acute and convalescent phases originated in the United States, Italy and Spain. Nucleic acid was either cDNA or gDNA, and it came from T cells, B-cell-depleted T cells, or PBMCs.

Seattle patients were enrolled while actively infected and followed longitudinally. Original analysis: Estimation of nucleated cell counts relied on the amplification of reference gene primers. The method was immunoSEQ multiplex PCR; TCRdb's version includes in-frame clones alone and lacks a portion of them. The V and J calls and clone size come from that table; D and trimming were worked out from the DNA. Here the sample spans around 320,000 clones, roughly 89% being singletons. CDR3 length: 14 residues. V lost 3 bases and J lost 6; bases outside the gene matches: 4. Germline V gene sequence: CDR1 MDHEN, CDR2 SYDVKM.

The gene calls are TRBV28 and TRBJ1-5, with TRBD1 identical over 8 bases. The clonotype comes from a woman between 25 and 40 years old with COVID-19, enrolled during active disease. What was sequenced was peripheral blood. The CDR3 DNA reads as TGTGCCAGCAGTTTGACAGGGGCGGGTCAGCCCCAGCATTTT. Translated: CASSLTGAGQPQHF. Based on the CDR3 plus reference TRBV28 and TRBJ1-5, the full variable domain is DVKVTQSSRYLVKRTGEKVFLECVQDMDHENMFWYRQDPGLGLRLIYFSYDVKMKEKGDIPEGYSVSREKKERFSLILESASTNQTSMYLCASSLTGAGQPQHFGDGTRLSIL.